This is a list of T cell receptor beta chains from one sample in a study of OX40 agonist ivuxolimab in advanced cancers. TCRdb keeps only in-frame clones here, not all; method: immunoSEQ multiplex PCR. Among over 65,000 clones listed, less than 95% were seen once. Sequencing used CD4+ or CD8+ T cells sorted from blood, obtained in a trial of the OX40 agonist ivuxolimab. The source of these receptors is an adult with an advanced solid tumor such as melanoma, head and neck, liver or kidney cancer. Each CDR3 is given with its conserved first and last residue. The order of the fields is V gene, D gene, J gene, clone size, CDR3 DNA, CDR3 protein. D genes are given only for firm matches. The listing skips clone size in some rows; elsewhere it reads once, few, many or a size class.

>TRBV10-3|.|TRBJ2-2|.
TGTGCCATCAGTGGTGTTAGCGCGAACACCGGGGAGCTGTTTTTT
CAISGVSANTGELFF
>TRBV9|.|TRBJ1-2|.
TGTGCCAGCAGCGTAGATCGGGATCTCGTCTATGGCTACACCTTC
CASSVDRDLVYGYTF
>TRBV18|TRBD2|TRBJ2-1|.
TGTGCCAGCTCATACCTTAGCGGGGCAGACAACAATGAGCAGTTCTTC
CASSYLSGADNNEQFF
>TRBV4-1|TRBD1|TRBJ2-7|.
TGCGCCAGCAGCCCGGGGGACAGGGGGTGGGAGCAGTACTTC
CASSPGDRGWEQYF
>TRBV25-1|.|TRBJ1-1|.
TGTGCCAGCAGATTTGAGAGGAACACTGAAGCTTTCTTT
CASRFERNTEAFF
>TRBV5-1|.|TRBJ2-7|.
TGCGCCAGCAGCTCGCGGGGCAGTTCCTACGAGCAGTACTTC
CASSSRGSSYEQYF
>TRBV11-3|.|TRBJ2-7|.
TGTGCCAGCAACCCAGGGGGCGGGGGGCCCTACGAGCAGTACTTC
CASNPGGGGPYEQYF
>TRBV7-2|.|TRBJ1-2|.
TGTGCCAGCAGCTTAATCGGCAGGGTGGATGGCTACACCTTC
CASSLIGRVDGYTF
>TRBV6-1|.|TRBJ2-3|few
TGTGCCAGCAGTGCCGATTTGGATACGCAGTATTTT
CASSADLDTQYF
>TRBV5-6|.|TRBJ1-2|.
TGTGCCAGCAGGTCCCCCGGGACGGCCAACTATGGCTACACCTTC
CASRSPGTANYGYTF
>TRBV19|.|TRBJ2-1|.
TGTGCCAGTAGTAGGTCGCCCGCGGCGTACAATGAGCAGTTCTTC
CASSRSPAAYNEQFF
>TRBV4-1|.|TRBJ1-2|.
TGCGCCAGCAGCCAAGATACGTCAGTTAACTATGGCTACACCTTC
CASSQDTSVNYGYTF
>TRBV2|TRBD1|TRBJ2-5|.
TGTGCCAGACAACTCCGGGACAGGGGTGGTGAGACCCAGTACTTC
CARQLRDRGGETQYF
>TRBV11-2|.|TRBJ2-1|.
TGTGCCAGCAGCTTAGTCGGAAGCTCCTACAATGAGCAGTTCTTC
CASSLVGSSYNEQFF
>TRBV5-6|.|TRBJ1-1|.
TGTGCCAGCAGCCGACAGGTTAACACTGAAGCTTTCTTT
CASSRQVNTEAFF
>TRBV6-5|.|TRBJ1-4|.
TGTGCCAGCAGTCCGGGGGGGAGCCCCGAAAAACTGTTTTTT
CASSPGGSPEKLFF
>TRBV4-2|TRBD2|TRBJ2-3|.
TGTGCCAGCAGCCAAGACCCTAGCGGGAGGGCGCAGTATTTT
CASSQDPSGRAQYF
>TRBV6-6|.|TRBJ2-1|.
TGTGCCAGCGTGGATTACAATGAGCAGTTCTTC
CASVDYNEQFF
>TRBV28|.|TRBJ1-3|.
TGTGCCAGCAGTTTACAGGGAAACACCATATATTTT
CASSLQGNTIYF
>TRBV2|.|TRBJ2-5|.
TGTGCCAGCAGTGGGAACGAACAAGAGACCCAGTACTTC
CASSGNEQETQYF
>TRBV11-3|TRBD2|TRBJ2-1|.
TGTGCCAGCAGCTTTAGCGGGGGGGATCTCAATGAGCAGTTCTTC
CASSFSGGDLNEQFF
>TRBV5-1|.|TRBJ1-2|.
TGCGCCAGCAGCTCTAATAGTGATAGCTACACCTTC
CASSSNSDSYTF